Below, 26 T cell receptor beta chains from the same sample are listed, as sequenced in a study of cytomegalovirus exposure and HLA in healthy donors. Researchers ran the PCR with 60 Vbeta and 13 Jbeta primers. Profiled with immunoSEQ multiplex PCR; TCRdb holds only in-frame clones, not every one. The top ten hold roughly 2.6% of the sample, which has some 90,000 clones, roughly 63% seen once. Sequenced input: PBMCs. All receptors derive from a man between 50 and 59 years old in good health and CMV-seronegative.

The V call is TRBV9, the J call TRBJ2-5, with 7 bases matching TRBD1. With V trimmed by 3 bases and J by 0 bases, 5 bases remained unmatched. This CDR3 comprises 15 residues. Germline CDR1 SGDLS, CDR2 YYNGEE. In DNA, the CDR3 is TGTGCCAGCAGCGGGGGGACAGCGTACCAAGAGACCCAGTACTTC. Translating gives CASSGGTAYQETQYF.

In DNA, the CDR3 is TGTGCCAGCAGTGTCGGGGTCCAAGAGACCCAGTACTTC. Amino acid sequence: CASSVGVQETQYF. The gene calls are TRBV6-4 and TRBJ2-5; weak D call: TRBD2 (5 bases). Trimming took off 4 bases at V and 1 base at J, with 7 bases between the two ends. This CDR3 comprises 13 residues. Germline values: CDR1 MRHNA, CDR2 SNTAGT.

This clone was observed a single time. The V and J genes are TRBV10-3 and TRBJ1-2; TRBD1 matches at 9 bases. This CDR3 has 14 residues. CDR1 ENHRY and CDR2 SYGVKD come from the germline V gene. Trimming cost V 6 bases and J 4 bases; bases outside gene matches: 6. CDR3 amino acids: CAIRGTGGTYGYTF. In DNA, the CDR3 is TGTGCCATCAGGGGAACAGGGGGCACCTATGGCTACACCTTC.

V gene TRBV11-3 combines with J gene TRBJ1-1; no definite D call. The CDR3 sequence is 13 residues long. With 3 bases removed from V and 7 bases from J, the gap between germline ends came to 12 bases. Germline V gene lookup returns CDR1 SGHNT and CDR2 YENEEA. CDR3: CASSLREGFEAFF. CDR3 in DNA: TGTGCCAGCAGCTTGAGGGAAGGCTTTGAAGCTTTCTTT.

The V and J genes are TRBV5-1 and TRBJ1-2, with D maybe TRBD1 (6 bases). The CDR3 runs 13 residues. The germline V and J ends were trimmed by 5 bases and 6 bases, with 14 bases remaining between them. Germline V gene sequence: CDR1 SGHRS, CDR2 YFSETQ. The DNA of the CDR3 is TGCGCCAGCAGGGAGCAAGGGGGTGATGGCTACACCTTC. Translation gives CASREQGGDGYTF. The whole variable domain, filled in from reference TRBV5-1 and TRBJ1-2, reads KAGVTQTPRYLIKTRGQQVTLSCSPISGHRSVSWYQQTPGQGLQFLFEYFSETQRNKGNFPGRFSGRQFSNSRSEMNVSTLELGDSALYLCASREQGGDGYTFGSGTRLTVV.

The chain has TRBV19 and TRBJ2-7, with a tentative D call TRBD2 (6 bases). Germline V gene sequence: CDR1 LNHDA, CDR2 SQIVND (reference sequence). Trimming shortened V by 5 bases and J by 8 bases, and 16 bases separated the two germline ends. The CDR3 spans 13 residues. In nucleotides, the CDR3 is TGTGCCAGTAGTCCCCGGACTACTGGAAAGCAGTACTTC. It specifies CASSPRTTGKQYF.

This chain joins TRBV6-5 and TRBJ1-2; D possibly corresponds to TRBD1 (6 bases). With 2 bases removed from V and 6 bases from J, the gap between germline ends came to 16 bases. Germline lookup yields CDR1 MNHEY and CDR2 SVGAGI. This CDR3 has 15 residues. The CDR3 nucleotides read TGTGCCAGCAGTTACCGGCGGGGGGCGATAGATGGCTACACCTTC. Its protein is CASSYRRGAIDGYTF.

The table lists this clone with a count of one. CDR3 amino acids: CASSLTAGEQYF. The CDR3 DNA sequence: TGTGCCAGCAGCTTAACCGCAGGGGAGCAGTACTTC. The rearrangement joins TRBV7-8 to TRBJ2-7, with D maybe TRBD1 (5 bases). This CDR3 contains 12 residues. Germline CDR1 and CDR2: SGHVS and FQNEAQ. Trimming took 2 bases from V and 7 from J, leaving 9 bases between them. Supplemented by reference TRBV7-8 and TRBJ2-7, the full variable domain reads GAGVSQSPRYKVAKRGQDVALRCDPISGHVSLFWYQQALGQGPEFLTYFQNEAQLDKSGLPSDRFFAERPEGSVSTLKIQRTQQEDSAVYLCASSLTAGEQYFGPGTRLTVT.

Only a few counts were recorded for this clone. This rearrangement joins TRBV27 to TRBJ2-1, with D tentatively TRBD2 (5 bases). Germline CDR1 and CDR2: MNHEY and SMNVEV (reference sequence). Trimming shortened V by 6 bases and J by 5 bases, and 17 bases separated the two germline ends. This CDR3 region has 15 residues. The CDR3 spells CASSPSSGGHNEQFF. The CDR3 DNA sequence: TGTGCCAGCAGCCCGAGCTCGGGCGGGCACAATGAGCAGTTCTTC.

The chain uses TRBV7-2 and TRBJ2-1; 8 bases are shared with TRBD1. CDR1 is SGHTA, CDR2 FQGNSA, per germline. The CDR3 has 16 amino acids. V lost 0 bases and J lost 3; bases outside the gene matches: 4. The CDR3 DNA reads TGTGCCAGCAGCTTAGCCACCGGGACAGGCTACAATGAGCAGTTCTTC. Translation gives CASSLATGTGYNEQFF.

The chain couples TRBV7-9 to TRBJ2-5; D is unclear. The CDR3 consists of 14 residues. Trimming took 2 bases from V and 5 from J, leaving 12 bases between them. Per germline, CDR1 SEHNR and CDR2 FQNEAQ (reference sequence). The CDR3, as DNA: TGTGCCAGCAGCTTACACACGGGTGTGGAGACCCAGTACTTC. This sequence encodes CASSLHTGVETQYF.

The chain employs TRBV2 and TRBJ1-1; 8 nucleotides match TRBD1. V was clipped by 8 bases and J by 5 bases; unmatched bases: 10. The CDR3 sequence is 14 residues long. CDR1 is SNHLY and CDR2 is FYNNEI in the germline V gene. The CDR3 sequence is CASCSQGAGTEAFF. The CDR3 coding sequence is TGTGCCAGCTGTTCGCAGGGGGCAGGGACTGAAGCTTTCTTT.

This clone was observed a few times. This sequence joins TRBV29-1 and TRBJ1-2; 8 bases line up with TRBD1. V was clipped by 5 bases and J by 8 bases; unmatched bases: 13. Germline-derived CDR1 and CDR2 are SQVTM and ANQGSEA. This CDR3 comprises 14 residues. The DNA for the CDR3 is TGCAGCGTTTCACGCGGACAGGGAGGGATAGGCTACACCTTC. This sequence encodes CSVSRGQGGIGYTF.

The rearrangement uses TRBV9 and TRBJ2-3, with TRBD2 matching 11 bases. J was trimmed by 11 bases and V by 4 bases; bases with no gene match: 12. This CDR3 region has 15 residues. Germline values: CDR1 SGDLS, CDR2 YYNGEE. This CDR3 is CASSQTLAGGLVQYF. CDR3 DNA: TGTGCCAGCAGCCAAACTTTAGCGGGGGGGCTGGTGCAGTATTTT.

This clone was detected a few times. CDR3 residues: CASSRTGGGGNTIYF. CDR3 coding DNA: TGTGCCAGCAGCAGAACAGGGGGCGGTGGAAACACCATATATTTT. This chain links TRBV7-2 with TRBJ1-3; TRBD1 agrees at 9 bases. The CDR3 is 15 amino acids. From germline, CDR1 is SGHTA and CDR2 FQGNSA. V dropped 5 bases and J dropped 3; count of bases not matched to a gene: 5. Combining the CDR3 with reference TRBV7-2 and TRBJ1-3 gives the whole variable domain GAGVSQSPSNKVTEKGKDVELRCDPISGHTALYWYRQSLGQGLEFLIYFQGNSAPDKSGLPSDRFSAERTGGSVSTLTIQRTQQEDSAVYLCASSRTGGGGNTIYFGEGSWLTVV.

A few counts support this clone. J is TRBJ2-1 and V is TRBV5-6; possible D gene TRBD2, 6 bases. Germline values: CDR1 SGHDT, CDR2 YYEEEE. CDR3 length equals 16 residues. The V and J ends lost 0 bases and 6 bases respectively, with 16 bases between them. CDR3 protein: CASSLVEAAAGNEQFF. Written as DNA, the CDR3 is TGTGCCAGCAGCTTGGTAGAGGCAGCAGCGGGCAATGAGCAGTTCTTC.

J is TRBJ1-2 and V is TRBV27, with a weak D call TRBD1 (5 bases). CDR3 length: 13 amino acids. The germline V and J ends were trimmed by 4 bases and 4 bases, with 10 bases remaining between them. Germline CDR1 and CDR2: MNHEY and SMNVEV (reference sequence). The CDR3 reads CASSYRGGYGYTF. CDR3 nucleotides: TGTGCCAGCAGTTATAGGGGAGGCTATGGCTACACCTTC.

The table lists this clone with a few counts. The chain uses TRBV6-1 and TRBJ2-1, with 12 bases lining up with TRBD1. This CDR3 is 13 amino acids long. The V and J ends lost 6 bases and 16 bases, in that order; junction bases with no gene match: 10. CDR1 is MNHNS and CDR2 is SASEGT in the germline V gene. Here the CDR3 DNA reads TGTGCCAGCAGGGAAACCGGGACAGGGGGCTTATTCTTC. This encodes CASRETGTGGLFF.

This clone has a handful of counts. The V and J genes are TRBV7-3 and TRBJ1-2, with D uncertain. The V gene's germline CDR1 is SGHTA and CDR2 FQGTGA. The CDR3 is made up of 15 amino acids. Trimming pared 3 bases from V and 5 bases from J, leaving 16 bases between. The CDR3 loop is CASSFGPSETYGYTF. The CDR3, as DNA: TGTGCCAGCAGCTTCGGCCCCTCTGAGACTTATGGCTACACCTTC.

This chain uses TRBV4-2 with TRBJ1-2, with 8 bases aligning to TRBD1. This CDR3 is 16 amino acids long. CDR1 and CDR2 from the germline V gene are LGHNA and YNFKEQ. V gave up 1 base and J gave up 7 bases; unmatched junction bases: 11. The CDR3 coding sequence is TGTGCCAGCAGCCAAGCCCCGACAGGGGTGATGGGTGGCTACACCTTC. This translates into CASSQAPTGVMGGYTF.

The genes are TRBV30 and TRBJ2-4; unclear D gene. Trimming pared 7 bases from V and 2 bases from J, leaving 12 bases between. CDR3 length: 13 residues. Germline V lookup: CDR1 GTSNPN, CDR2 SVGIG (reference sequence). Written as DNA, the CDR3 is TGTGCCTCAGGAAACTTTCCCAAAAACATTCAGTACTTC. Its translation: CASGNFPKNIQYF.

CDR3 sequence reads: CASGFPSGNTEAFF. The CDR3 DNA reads TGTGCTAGTGGTTTTCCCTCAGGAAACACTGAAGCTTTCTTT. This chain connects TRBV12-5 to TRBJ1-1; D unclear. Trimming took off 3 bases at V and 2 bases at J, with 10 bases between the two ends. CDR3 size: 14 residues. Looked up from germline, CDR1 is LGHNT and CDR2 is FRNRAP.

The chain recombines TRBV7-2 with TRBJ1-3, with no clear D. This CDR3 is built from 14 residues. V lost 2 bases to trimming and J lost 3 bases, with 8 bases between them. In germline, CDR1 is SGHTA, CDR2 FQGNSA. The CDR3 sequence: CASSLRGLGNTIYF. CDR3 bases: TGTGCCAGCAGCTTAAGAGGGCTTGGAAACACCATATATTTT.

The genes are TRBV25-1 and TRBJ2-1; 8 nucleotides agree with TRBD1. Germline V CDR1 and CDR2: MGHDK, SYGVNS. Trimming took 4 bases from V and 3 from J; bases not matched to a gene: 5. CDR3 length: 15 amino acids. CDR3: CASSAGRGRYNEQFF. The CDR3 DNA follows: TGTGCCAGCAGTGCTGGCAGGGGGCGCTACAATGAGCAGTTCTTC.

The CDR3 region is CASTPGGQNYGYTF. The CDR3, as DNA: TGTGCCAGCACTCCCGGGGGGCAAAACTATGGCTACACCTTC. The rearrangement joins TRBV28 to TRBJ1-2; D perhaps matches TRBD1 (6 bases). The CDR3 has 14 residues. Trimming removed 7 bases at V and 2 bases at J, with 14 bases between. The germline V gene has CDR1 MDHEN and CDR2 SYDVKM.

The chain joins TRBV9 to TRBJ1-2; TRBD1 matches 11 bases. Unmatched junction bases numbered 11, after V lost 0 bases and J lost 4 bases. CDR3 length: 18 amino acids. Germline V lookup: CDR1 SGDLS, CDR2 YYNGEE. The CDR3 DNA follows: TGTGCCAGCAGCGTAGCATTAAGAGGACAGGGGGCCGCCTATGGCTACACCTTC. This gives the protein CASSVALRGQGAAYGYTF.